This TCR beta chain was documented in a study of spatial heterogeneity in lung cancer. Whole-study context: The library had UMIs, and each TCR and UMI pair averaged more than ten raw reads.

The time point here: sample taken at primary tumor resection. Without sorting, whole RNA was sequenced from tumor, nontumor lung or frozen PBMC. TCRdb redid the calling of the 5' RACE reads with MiXCR, one entry per CDR3 protein. The table has more than 20,000 distinct CDR3 sequences, approximately 4.2% seen once. This clonotype has ten or more counts. Its antigen is still unknown. Broader study findings: Ubiquitous expanded tumor TCRs were seen in blood more at resection than at follow-up.

From germline, CDR1 is LGHNA and CDR2 YNFKEQ. The CDR3 consists of 12 residues. Deletions cut 0 bases from V and 10 bases from J, with 7 bases between. Sequenced here: PBMCs, sampled at surgery. The chain is built from TRBV4-2 and TRBJ2-1; D not certain. The clonotype originates from a male donor with early-stage non-small cell lung cancer. CDR3 coding DNA: TGTGCCAGCAGCCAAGATCAGGTCGAGCAGTTCTTC. Translation gives CASSQDQVEQFF.